These 6 T cell receptor beta chains share one sample of origin, sequenced in a study of cytomegalovirus exposure and HLA in healthy donors. Sequenced by immunoSEQ multiplex PCR; TCRdb stores in-frame clones only, minus some. The sample records approximately 150,000 clones, 80% to 85% being singletons. Sequencing input: PBMCs. These receptors all come from a man under 40 in good health and CMV-seropositive.

This clone has a single count. The chain carries TRBV6-5 and TRBJ1-6; the D is unclear. The CDR3 runs to 14 residues. Germline CDR1 is MNHEY and CDR2 is SVGAGI. The V gene lost 5 bases and the J gene lost 7 bases, with 12 bases spanning the gap. CDR3 protein: CASSTYGGNSPLHF. CDR3 bases: TGTGCCAGCAGTACCTACGGAGGAAATTCACCCCTCCACTTT.

V gene TRBV7-3 combines with J gene TRBJ1-6; D may be TRBD1 (5 bases). This CDR3 has 13 amino acids. CDR1 and CDR2 from the germline V gene are SGHTA and FQGTGA. The ends were cut back, 2 bases at V and 9 bases at J, with 8 bases in the middle. The CDR3 DNA follows: TGTGCCAGCAGCTTAGGGGGGGGTTCACCCCTCCACTTT. This codes for CASSLGGGSPLHF.

The chain carries TRBV7-2 and TRBJ1-5; 7 nucleotides match TRBD1. Germline assignment: CDR1 SGHTA and CDR2 FQGNSA. CDR3 length: 15 residues. V lost 5 bases, J lost 4 bases, and 8 bases stayed unmatched. The CDR3 coding sequence is TGTGCCAGCAGCAAAAGACAGGGCGTTAATCAGCCCCAGCATTTT. Its protein is CASSKRQGVNQPQHF.

The chain carries TRBV18 and TRBJ1-4; 9 bases match TRBD1. Looked up from germline, CDR1 is KGHSH and CDR2 is LQKENI. The J segment lost 5 bases and the V segment lost 5 bases, leaving 3 bases of the junction unmatched. The CDR3 is 14 residues long. The CDR3 here is CASSSGQGNEKLFF. The CDR3 DNA sequence: TGTGCCAGCTCATCGGGACAGGGAAATGAAAAACTGTTTTTT.

The V gene is TRBV5-6, the J gene TRBJ2-7; 7 nucleotides match TRBD1. Germline CDR1 and CDR2: SGHDT and YYEEEE. The CDR3 contains 15 residues. With 5 bases clipped from V and 0 bases from J, the junction kept 8 bases outside the gene matches. The CDR3 loop reads CASRNRGPSSYEQYF. CDR3 bases: TGTGCCAGCAGGAACAGGGGTCCCAGCTCCTACGAGCAGTACTTC.

This clone was observed a handful of times. CDR3 loop: CASSPVDGSSGNTIYF. The CDR3 DNA is TGTGCCAGCTCACCAGTGGACGGGAGCTCTGGAAACACCATATATTTT. This chain uses TRBV18 with TRBJ1-3; D not resolved. Germline V lookup: CDR1 KGHSH, CDR2 LQKENI. Trimming pared 2 bases from V and 0 bases from J, leaving 11 bases between. The CDR3 runs 16 residues.